The present T cell receptor (beta chain) was sequenced within a study of control samples from healthy donors and cancer patients. Libraries were prepared by immunoSEQ multiplex PCR; TCRdb keeps only in-frame clonotypes and omits some of them. The table lists 150,000 to 200,000 clones, 88% of them singletons. The CDR3 runs to 15 residues. Germline CDR1 and CDR2: LNHDA and SQIVND (reference sequence). V was clipped by 3 bases and J by 3 bases; unmatched bases: 1. The specimen was blood. This chain connects TRBV19 to TRBJ2-1, with TRBD1 matching 11 bases. The TCR sequence derives from a woman in her 30s in good health. CDR3 bases: TGTGCCAGTAGTATGGGGACAGGGGGCTACAATGAGCAGTTCTTC. It encodes CASSMGTGGYNEQFF.